This T cell receptor (beta chain) is from a study of cytomegalovirus exposure and HLA in healthy donors. V was trimmed by 6 bases and J by 4 bases, leaving 13 bases between them. Germline lookup yields CDR1 MDHEN and CDR2 SYDVKM. This CDR3 contains 14 residues. PCR primers comprised 60 Vbeta and 13 Jbeta primers. Generated by immunoSEQ multiplex PCR, the TCRdb table keeps only in-frame clones and is missing some. The sample includes 140,000 to 150,000 clones, around 73% seen only once; the top ten take 2.5% to 3%. The clonotype originates from a female donor in good health and CMV-seronegative. The V gene is TRBV28, the J gene TRBJ2-1; tentative D call: TRBD2 (6 bases). The source material was PBMCs. In DNA, the CDR3 is TGTGCCAGCAGCTCTGGACTAAGGTACAATGAGCAGTTCTTC. Translated: CASSSGLRYNEQFF.